These T cell receptor beta chains were read from a single sample in a study. TCRdb redid the calling of the 5' RACE reads with MiXCR, one entry per CDR3 protein. The sample has about 10,000 distinct CDR3 sequences, 14% seen once. Sequencing input: Tregs sorted from blood. The receptors were sampled from a female donor with breast cancer. Each CDR3 is given with its conserved first and last residue. The order of the fields is CDR3 DNA, CDR3 protein, J gene, clone size, V gene, CDR3 length, D gene. D genes are given only for firm matches. The listing skips clone size in some rows; elsewhere it reads once, few, many or a size class.

cdr3_nt: TGCAGTGCTAGAGGGAGGGCCCAGTTAGGCACAGATACGCAGTATTTT
cdr3_aa: CSARGRAQLGTDTQYF
j_call: TRBJ2-3
clone_size: NA
v_call: TRBV20-1
cdr3_length: 16
d_call: NA

cdr3_nt: TGTGCCAGCAGCTTCAGGACAGATACGCAGTATTTT
cdr3_aa: CASSFRTDTQYF
j_call: TRBJ2-3
clone_size: NA
v_call: TRBV11-1
cdr3_length: 12
d_call: NA

cdr3_nt: TGCGCCAGCAGTCGACAGCCGGGAGATACGCAGTATTTT
cdr3_aa: CASSRQPGDTQYF
j_call: TRBJ2-3
clone_size: medium-sized
v_call: TRBV5-1
cdr3_length: 13
d_call: NA

cdr3_nt: TGTGCCAGCAGCTTAGGGGGATTACTAGCCGAAAACATTCAGTACTTC
cdr3_aa: CASSLGGLLAENIQYF
j_call: TRBJ2-4
clone_size: NA
v_call: TRBV7-9
cdr3_length: 16
d_call: NA

cdr3_nt: TGTGCCAGCAGCTTATTGGGAACTATATATAATGAGCAGTTCTTC
cdr3_aa: CASSLLGTIYNEQFF
j_call: TRBJ2-1
clone_size: many
v_call: TRBV7-9
cdr3_length: 15
d_call: NA

cdr3_nt: TGTGCCAGCAGCGGGGGCGGGAGGCCCTACGAGCAGTACTTC
cdr3_aa: CASSGGGRPYEQYF
j_call: TRBJ2-7
clone_size: many
v_call: TRBV2
cdr3_length: 14
d_call: TRBD2

cdr3_nt: TGTGCCAGCAGTAGCGATGTCAGGGAGCAGTTCTTC
cdr3_aa: CASSSDVREQFF
j_call: TRBJ2-1
clone_size: medium-sized
v_call: TRBV12-3/TRBV12-4
cdr3_length: 12
d_call: NA

cdr3_nt: TGTGTCAGAAGCCGACAGGTCCCCAATCAGCCCCAGCATTTT
cdr3_aa: CVRSRQVPNQPQHF
j_call: TRBJ1-5
clone_size: NA
v_call: TRBV5-3
cdr3_length: 14
d_call: NA

cdr3_nt: TGTGCCAGCAGTTACGGATCCAACACTGAAGCTTTCTTT
cdr3_aa: CASSYGSNTEAFF
j_call: TRBJ1-1
clone_size: once
v_call: TRBV6-5
cdr3_length: 13
d_call: NA

cdr3_nt: TGCGCCAGCAGCCCAGTGACAACTAACTATGGCTACACCTTC
cdr3_aa: CASSPVTTNYGYTF
j_call: TRBJ1-2
clone_size: many
v_call: TRBV5-1
cdr3_length: 14
d_call: NA

cdr3_nt: TGTGCCGCAAGGCCGGGAGGACGAGAGACCCAGTACTTC
cdr3_aa: CAARPGGRETQYF
j_call: TRBJ2-5
clone_size: medium-sized
v_call: TRBV11-1
cdr3_length: 13
d_call: TRBD2

cdr3_nt: TGTGCCAGCAGGCCCGGGGGACTAGCGGTCTCAATAGAAAAAAACATTCAGTACTTC
cdr3_aa: CASRPGGLAVSIEKNIQYF
j_call: TRBJ2-4
clone_size: NA
v_call: TRBV7-2
cdr3_length: 19
d_call: TRBD2

cdr3_nt: TGCGCCAGCAGCTTGCGGGGAGTGGACACTGAAGCTTTCTTT
cdr3_aa: CASSLRGVDTEAFF
j_call: TRBJ1-1
clone_size: many
v_call: TRBV5-1
cdr3_length: 14
d_call: NA

cdr3_nt: TGTGCCAGCAGCTTAATGTCAGCCCGCACCGGGGAGCTGTTTTTT
cdr3_aa: CASSLMSARTGELFF
j_call: TRBJ2-2
clone_size: medium-sized
v_call: TRBV7-2
cdr3_length: 15
d_call: NA

cdr3_nt: TGTGCCAGCAGCCCCGACATTAACTATGGCTACACCTTC
cdr3_aa: CASSPDINYGYTF
j_call: TRBJ1-2
clone_size: medium-sized
v_call: TRBV7-2
cdr3_length: 13
d_call: NA

cdr3_nt: TGCAGCGTTACGGACACACCTAATGAGCAGTTCTTC
cdr3_aa: CSVTDTPNEQFF
j_call: TRBJ2-1
clone_size: medium-sized
v_call: TRBV29-1
cdr3_length: 12
d_call: NA

cdr3_nt: TGTGCCAGCAGCGTGAGACAGGGGTCTGGAAACACCATATATTTT
cdr3_aa: CASSVRQGSGNTIYF
j_call: TRBJ1-3
clone_size: medium-sized
v_call: TRBV9
cdr3_length: 15
d_call: TRBD1

cdr3_nt: TGCGCCAGCAGCTTATCCGGGGAAACTGGAAACACCATATATTTT
cdr3_aa: CASSLSGETGNTIYF
j_call: TRBJ1-3
clone_size: medium-sized
v_call: TRBV5-1
cdr3_length: 15
d_call: NA

cdr3_nt: TGTGCCAGCTCACCGGAAAGGACTGAAGCTTTCTTT
cdr3_aa: CASSPERTEAFF
j_call: TRBJ1-1
clone_size: few
v_call: TRBV18
cdr3_length: 12
d_call: NA

cdr3_nt: TGTGCCAGTAGTCTAGCGGTATTGGGGGGTGAGCAGTTCTTC
cdr3_aa: CASSLAVLGGEQFF
j_call: TRBJ2-1
clone_size: NA
v_call: TRBV19
cdr3_length: 14
d_call: TRBD2

cdr3_nt: TGTGCCAGCAGCCTCCCGGGACTAGCGCAAGAGACCCAGTACTTC
cdr3_aa: CASSLPGLAQETQYF
j_call: TRBJ2-5
clone_size: medium-sized
v_call: TRBV7-9
cdr3_length: 15
d_call: TRBD2

cdr3_nt: TGTGCCAGCAGCTGGAGGGGGCCCAATCAGCCCCAGCATTTT
cdr3_aa: CASSWRGPNQPQHF
j_call: TRBJ1-5
clone_size: medium-sized
v_call: TRBV7-2
cdr3_length: 14
d_call: TRBD1

cdr3_nt: TGCGCCAGCAGCCAAGGTGGTAGAGGCCGCTCTGGGGCCAACGTCCTGACTTTC
cdr3_aa: CASSQGGRGRSGANVLTF
j_call: TRBJ2-6
clone_size: few
v_call: TRBV4-1
cdr3_length: 18
d_call: NA

cdr3_nt: TGCGCCAGCAGCTTGGGAGTACAGGCGGCGGAGCAGTACTTC
cdr3_aa: CASSLGVQAAEQYF
j_call: TRBJ2-7
clone_size: many
v_call: TRBV5-1
cdr3_length: 14
d_call: NA

cdr3_nt: TGTGCCAGCAGCGTAACGACTAGCGTGGACGGGGAGCTGTTTTTT
cdr3_aa: CASSVTTSVDGELFF
j_call: TRBJ2-2
clone_size: medium-sized
v_call: TRBV9
cdr3_length: 15
d_call: TRBD2

cdr3_nt: TGCGCCAGCAGCTTGGATGGGGATCAGCCCCAGCATTTT
cdr3_aa: CASSLDGDQPQHF
j_call: TRBJ1-5
clone_size: NA
v_call: TRBV5-1
cdr3_length: 13
d_call: NA

cdr3_nt: TGCGCCAGCAGCTTGGGGGCTAATCAGCCCCAGCATTTT
cdr3_aa: CASSLGANQPQHF
j_call: TRBJ1-5
clone_size: medium-sized
v_call: TRBV5-1
cdr3_length: 13
d_call: NA

cdr3_nt: TGCAGCGTTGACAGGGCAGACACCATATATTTT
cdr3_aa: CSVDRADTIYF
j_call: TRBJ1-3
clone_size: many
v_call: TRBV29-1
cdr3_length: 11
d_call: NA

cdr3_nt: TGCAGTGCGCAACGTTGGGACGACGAGCAGTACTTC
cdr3_aa: CSAQRWDDEQYF
j_call: TRBJ2-7
clone_size: medium-sized
v_call: TRBV20-1
cdr3_length: 12
d_call: NA

cdr3_nt: TGTGCCAGCAGTATGACAGGGTCAAAAGCTGAAGCTTTCTTT
cdr3_aa: CASSMTGSKAEAFF
j_call: TRBJ1-1
clone_size: medium-sized
v_call: TRBV12-3/TRBV12-4
cdr3_length: 14
d_call: TRBD1

cdr3_nt: TGTGCCAGCAGGGGACAGGGGGGCTATGGCTACACCTTC
cdr3_aa: CASRGQGGYGYTF
j_call: TRBJ1-2
clone_size: medium-sized
v_call: TRBV12-3/TRBV12-4
cdr3_length: 13
d_call: TRBD1

cdr3_nt: TGTGCCAGCAGCTTAGGACATAGCAATCAGCCCCAGCATTTT
cdr3_aa: CASSLGHSNQPQHF
j_call: TRBJ1-5
clone_size: medium-sized
v_call: TRBV5-5
cdr3_length: 14
d_call: NA

cdr3_nt: TGTGCCAGCAGCTTCTTAGCGGGAGGCGCCTACAATGAGCAGTTCTTC
cdr3_aa: CASSFLAGGAYNEQFF
j_call: TRBJ2-1
clone_size: medium-sized
v_call: TRBV7-2
cdr3_length: 16
d_call: TRBD2

cdr3_nt: TGTGCCAGCAGTTACTCGATCGATCGCTCTGGAAACACCATATATTTT
cdr3_aa: CASSYSIDRSGNTIYF
j_call: TRBJ1-3
clone_size: medium-sized
v_call: TRBV6-5
cdr3_length: 16
d_call: NA

cdr3_nt: TGCAGTGCTAGGGTCCTCAAATCCCTCCACTTT
cdr3_aa: CSARVLKSLHF
j_call: TRBJ1-6
clone_size: medium-sized
v_call: TRBV20-1
cdr3_length: 11
d_call: NA

cdr3_nt: TGCGCCAGCAGAACCCAATCCGACAGGGACGGTGAAGCTTTCTTT
cdr3_aa: CASRTQSDRDGEAFF
j_call: TRBJ1-1
clone_size: medium-sized
v_call: TRBV5-1
cdr3_length: 15
d_call: TRBD1

cdr3_nt: TGTGCCAGCAGTTTACATCACCTGGAAGGCTACACCTTC
cdr3_aa: CASSLHHLEGYTF
j_call: TRBJ1-2
clone_size: medium-sized
v_call: TRBV28
cdr3_length: 13
d_call: NA

cdr3_nt: TGCGCCAGCAGCTGGGGAGGGGACGGCTACGAGCAGTACTTC
cdr3_aa: CASSWGGDGYEQYF
j_call: TRBJ2-7
clone_size: medium-sized
v_call: TRBV5-1
cdr3_length: 14
d_call: TRBD2

cdr3_nt: TGTGCCAGCAGCCAAGATCAGAACTCTGGGGCCAACGTCCTGACTTTC
cdr3_aa: CASSQDQNSGANVLTF
j_call: TRBJ2-6
clone_size: medium-sized
v_call: TRBV4-2
cdr3_length: 16
d_call: NA

cdr3_nt: TGCGCCAGCAGCTTAACTAGCGGGAGCTCCAATGAGCAGTTCTTC
cdr3_aa: CASSLTSGSSNEQFF
j_call: TRBJ2-1
clone_size: medium-sized
v_call: TRBV5-1
cdr3_length: 15
d_call: TRBD2

cdr3_nt: TGTGCCAGCAGCCAGATAGCCAAAAACATTCAGTACTTC
cdr3_aa: CASSQIAKNIQYF
j_call: TRBJ2-4
clone_size: medium-sized
v_call: TRBV6-1
cdr3_length: 13
d_call: NA

cdr3_nt: TGCGCCAGCAGCTTGGAAACAGGCCCCTCGAATGGCTACACCTTC
cdr3_aa: CASSLETGPSNGYTF
j_call: TRBJ1-2
clone_size: once
v_call: TRBV5-1
cdr3_length: 15
d_call: NA

cdr3_nt: TGCAGTGCTAGCTGGCAGAACACCGGGGAGCTGTTTTTT
cdr3_aa: CSASWQNTGELFF
j_call: TRBJ2-2
clone_size: many
v_call: TRBV20-1
cdr3_length: 13
d_call: NA

cdr3_nt: TGTGCCAGCAGTTTGGTTAGCGGGAGCTCCTACGAGCAGTACTTC
cdr3_aa: CASSLVSGSSYEQYF
j_call: TRBJ2-7
clone_size: medium-sized
v_call: TRBV27
cdr3_length: 15
d_call: TRBD2

cdr3_nt: TGTGCCAGCAGGGCCGGGACTAGCGGGTACACCGGGGAGCTGTTTTTT
cdr3_aa: CASRAGTSGYTGELFF
j_call: TRBJ2-2
clone_size: many
v_call: TRBV2
cdr3_length: 16
d_call: TRBD2